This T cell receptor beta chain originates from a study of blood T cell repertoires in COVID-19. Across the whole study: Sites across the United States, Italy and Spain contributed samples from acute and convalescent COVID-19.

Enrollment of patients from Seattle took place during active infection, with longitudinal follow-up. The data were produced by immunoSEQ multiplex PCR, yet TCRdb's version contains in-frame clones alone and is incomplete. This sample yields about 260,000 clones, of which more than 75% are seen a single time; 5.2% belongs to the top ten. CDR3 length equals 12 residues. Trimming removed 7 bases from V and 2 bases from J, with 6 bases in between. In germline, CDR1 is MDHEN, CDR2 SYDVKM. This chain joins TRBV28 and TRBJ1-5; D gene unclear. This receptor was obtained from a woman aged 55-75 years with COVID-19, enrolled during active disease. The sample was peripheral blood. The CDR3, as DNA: TGTGCCAGCAAAGGAGGCAATCAGCCCCAGCATTTT. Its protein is CASKGGNQPQHF.